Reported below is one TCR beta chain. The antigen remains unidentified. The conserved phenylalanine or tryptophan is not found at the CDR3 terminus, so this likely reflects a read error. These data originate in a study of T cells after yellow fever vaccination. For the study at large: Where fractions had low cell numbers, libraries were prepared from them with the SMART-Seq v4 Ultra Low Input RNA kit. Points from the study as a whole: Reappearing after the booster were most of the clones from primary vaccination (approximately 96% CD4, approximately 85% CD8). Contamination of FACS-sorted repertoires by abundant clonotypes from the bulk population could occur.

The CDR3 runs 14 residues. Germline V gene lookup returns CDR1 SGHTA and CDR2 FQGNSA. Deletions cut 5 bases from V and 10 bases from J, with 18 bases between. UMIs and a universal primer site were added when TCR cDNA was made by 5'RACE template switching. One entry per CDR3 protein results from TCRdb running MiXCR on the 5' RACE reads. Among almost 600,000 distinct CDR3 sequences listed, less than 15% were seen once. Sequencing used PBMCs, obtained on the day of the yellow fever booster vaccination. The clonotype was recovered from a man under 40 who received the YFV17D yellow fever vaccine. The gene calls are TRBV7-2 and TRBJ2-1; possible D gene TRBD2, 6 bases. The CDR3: CASSPTLAAREQFS. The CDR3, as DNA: TGTGCCAGCAGCCCAACCTTAGCGGCGAGGGAGCAGTTCTCC.